Presented here are 8 T cell receptor beta chains from one specimen sequenced in a study of patients and donors after allogeneic stem cell transplantation (dated by TCRdb to 2018 to 2021). The method behind the library was RT-PCR. The reads were generated on a NextSeq 550. TCRdb reprocessed the public reads (quality trimming at Q25 with fastp, clone calling with MiXCR) and kept in-frame beta chains. Records with the same CDR3 protein are collapsed into one entry carrying the most frequent genes and DNA. Within this sample are almost 90,000 distinct CDR3 sequences, with approximately 5% of them counted one time only. Less than 3% of the sample is held by the ten biggest clonotypes. Sequencing was performed on blood, either unsorted or a sorted T cell fraction (not recorded which). The receptors derive from a human donor who was either an allogeneic HSCT recipient or a stem cell or donor lymphocyte infusion donor (not recorded which). It is not recorded whose cells these are; they may come from a transplant donor.

This clonotype was detected ten times or more. This chain uses TRBV20-1 with TRBJ1-5, with TRBD1 matching 10 bases. This CDR3 has 15 residues. Trimming removed 5 bases from V and 6 bases from J; junction bases left unmatched: 10. The germline CDR1 and CDR2 sequences are DFQATT and SNEGSKA (reference sequence). The CDR3 nucleotides read TGCAGTGCTGGAGGAAGACAGGGGGCTGGTCAGCCCCAGCATTTT. It specifies CSAGGRQGAGQPQHF.

This clonotype was found a few times. The gene calls are TRBV5-1 and TRBJ2-1; 10 bases agree with TRBD2. The CDR3 has 16 amino acids. Per the germline V gene, CDR1 is SGHRS and CDR2 is YFSETQ. After removal of 3 bases from V and 4 bases from J, the junction contained 7 bases not matched to a gene. CDR3 DNA sequence: TGCGCCAGCAGCTCGATCCAACTAGCGGGATACAATGAGCAGTTCTTC. It translates to CASSSIQLAGYNEQFF.

On this clonotype: At one end the junction does not follow the germline gene, possibly because of a read error. The chain uses TRBV20-1 and TRBJ2-3, with a tentative D call TRBD1 (6 bases). The CDR3 loop spans 17 amino acids. Germline CDR1 and CDR2: DFQATT and SNEGSKA (reference sequence). In nucleotides, the CDR3 is TGCAGTGCTAGAGTAGGGGGAACTGCTGGGCGAGCAGATCCGCAGTATTTT. Translated, it gives CSARVGGTAGRADPQYF.

The sample holds many counts of this clonotype. The chain is built from TRBV7-3 and TRBJ2-1; 9 nucleotides align to TRBD2. The germline CDR1 and CDR2 sequences are SGHTA and FQGTGA. The CDR3 extends over 15 amino acids. Losses at the gene ends were 8 bases for V and 4 bases for J; bases not matched to a gene: 9. CDR3 sequence reads: CASRPAGGTYNEQFF. The CDR3 bases are TGTGCCAGCCGGCCAGCGGGGGGAACATACAATGAGCAGTTCTTC.

CDR3 loop: CASSERGVPRAFF. The CDR3, as DNA: TGTGCCAGTAGTGAAAGAGGGGTTCCCCGAGCTTTCTTT. The V and J genes are TRBV19 and TRBJ1-1; tentatively, D is TRBD1 (5 bases). CDR1 is LNHDA and CDR2 is SQIVND in the germline V gene (reference sequence). The CDR3 spans 13 residues. Trimming took off 5 bases at V and 10 bases at J, with 17 bases between the two ends.

Ten or more counts support this clonotype. This chain connects TRBV12-3 or TRBV12-4 to TRBJ2-7; the D is unclear. V shed 5 bases and J shed 2 bases, with 13 bases lying between them. The CDR3 contains 14 residues. The CDR3 region has the DNA TGTGCCAGCAGTGGGTCAGTAAAGACCTACGAGCAGTACTTC. Translating it yields CASSGSVKTYEQYF.

This clonotype occurred many times. This chain uses TRBV7-2 with TRBJ1-3; unclear D gene. CDR3 length: 16 amino acids. Germline V gene lookup returns CDR1 SGHTA and CDR2 FQGNSA. Trimming stripped 0 bases from V and 2 bases from J, with 11 bases between. The CDR3 DNA reads as TGTGCCAGCAGCTTAGCGCAGGCAGCTACTGGAAACACCATATATTTT. Protein: CASSLAQAATGNTIYF.

By sample fraction, this clonotype is medium-sized. The chain couples TRBV20-1 to TRBJ1-1; the D is unclear. Trimming stripped 6 bases from V and 0 bases from J, with 11 bases between. This CDR3 has 13 residues. Germline CDR1 DFQATT, CDR2 SNEGSKA (reference sequence). CDR3 protein: CSAHGSMNTEAFF. For the CDR3, the DNA is TGCAGTGCCCACGGATCCATGAACACTGAAGCTTTCTTT.